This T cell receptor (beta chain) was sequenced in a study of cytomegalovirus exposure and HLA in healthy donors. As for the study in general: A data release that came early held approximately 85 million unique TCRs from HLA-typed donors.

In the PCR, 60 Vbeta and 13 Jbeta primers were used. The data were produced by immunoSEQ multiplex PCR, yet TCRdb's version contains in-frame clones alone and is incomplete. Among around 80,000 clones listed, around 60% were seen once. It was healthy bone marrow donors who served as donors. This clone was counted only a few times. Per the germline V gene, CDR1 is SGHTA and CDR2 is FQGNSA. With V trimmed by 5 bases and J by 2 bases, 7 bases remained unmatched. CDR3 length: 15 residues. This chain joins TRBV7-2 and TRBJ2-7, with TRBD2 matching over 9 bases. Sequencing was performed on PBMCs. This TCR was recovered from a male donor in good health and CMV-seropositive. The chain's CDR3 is CASSPNLAGPYEQYF. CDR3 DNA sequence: TGTGCCAGCAGCCCGAATCTAGCGGGACCCTACGAGCAGTACTTC.